A selection of T cell receptor beta chains follows, all from one sample in a study of PD-1 blockade in mismatch repair-deficient tumors. Repertoires were generated with immunoSEQ multiplex PCR, while TCRdb's copy carries only in-frame clones and drops some. The data show about 51,000 clones, about 80% seen once. This material consisted of peripheral blood, taken 4 weeks after starting pembrolizumab. The origin of the receptors is an adult with mismatch repair-deficient cancer. Each CDR3 is given with its conserved first and last residue. A D gene is named only where the DNA matches it firmly. Not every row has a clone size; where given, it reads once, few, many or a size class.

size,D,V,J,CDR3,DNA
.,.,TRBV18,TRBJ1-4,CASSPRQGSNEKLFF,TGTGCCAGCTCACCCCGACAAGGGTCTAATGAAAAACTGTTTTTT
.,.,TRBV5-1,TRBJ1-1,CASSFGGDTEAFF,TGCGCCAGCAGCTTCGGGGGGGACACTGAAGCTTTCTTT
.,TRBD2,TRBV5-1,TRBJ2-3,CASSSGAGAADTQYF,TGCGCCAGCAGCTCCGGGGCGGGAGCGGCAGATACGCAGTATTTT
.,TRBD1,TRBV2,TRBJ2-3,CASKTGTASTDTQYF,TGTGCCAGTAAAACCGGGACAGCCAGCACAGATACGCAGTATTTT
.,TRBD2,TRBV6-1,TRBJ2-3,CASSGTSGRSPDTQYF,TGTGCCAGCAGTGGGACTAGCGGGAGATCTCCAGATACGCAGTATTTT
.,TRBD2,TRBV30,TRBJ2-5,CAWSKGLAGETQYF,TGTGCCTGGAGCAAGGGACTAGCGGGAGAGACCCAGTACTTC
few,.,TRBV19,TRBJ1-5,CASRQQGNSNQPQHF,TGTGCCAGTAGGCAACAGGGTAATAGCAATCAGCCCCAGCATTTT
.,TRBD1,TRBV10-2,TRBJ1-5,CASRLDRVGQPQHF,TGCGCCAGCAGGTTGGACAGGGTAGGGCAGCCCCAGCATTTT
.,.,TRBV27,TRBJ2-1,CASSLSPGLLEQFF,TGTGCCAGCAGTTTATCCCCGGGACTCCTTGAGCAGTTCTTC
.,TRBD2,TRBV6-6,TRBJ2-3,CASSYGTSGSLDTQYF,TGTGCCAGCAGTTATGGGACTAGCGGGAGTTTAGATACGCAGTATTTT
.,TRBD1,TRBV19,TRBJ1-5,CASSIGRTGGAGYHQPQHF,TGTGCCAGTAGTATAGGTCGGACAGGGGGCGCGGGGTATCATCAGCCCCAGCATTTT
.,TRBD2,TRBV7-9,TRBJ2-3,CASSFSAGGPADTQYF,TGTGCCAGCAGCTTCTCCGCGGGAGGGCCGGCAGATACGCAGTATTTT
.,.,TRBV11-3,TRBJ2-7,CASSLNHPREQYF,TGTGCCAGCAGCTTAAATCATCCAAGGGAGCAGTACTTC
.,.,TRBV30,TRBJ1-2,CAWSRPQEGYTF,TGTGCCTGGAGTCGCCCCCAAGAAGGCTACACCTTC
.,.,TRBV15,TRBJ2-3,CATSAGVAQAKEDTQYF,TGTGCCACCAGCGCAGGGGTGGCGCAGGCCAAGGAAGATACGCAGTATTTT
.,.,TRBV5-1,TRBJ2-7,CASSLDLRSVSYEQYF,TGCGCCAGCAGCTTGGACCTTCGGAGCGTGTCCTACGAGCAGTACTTC